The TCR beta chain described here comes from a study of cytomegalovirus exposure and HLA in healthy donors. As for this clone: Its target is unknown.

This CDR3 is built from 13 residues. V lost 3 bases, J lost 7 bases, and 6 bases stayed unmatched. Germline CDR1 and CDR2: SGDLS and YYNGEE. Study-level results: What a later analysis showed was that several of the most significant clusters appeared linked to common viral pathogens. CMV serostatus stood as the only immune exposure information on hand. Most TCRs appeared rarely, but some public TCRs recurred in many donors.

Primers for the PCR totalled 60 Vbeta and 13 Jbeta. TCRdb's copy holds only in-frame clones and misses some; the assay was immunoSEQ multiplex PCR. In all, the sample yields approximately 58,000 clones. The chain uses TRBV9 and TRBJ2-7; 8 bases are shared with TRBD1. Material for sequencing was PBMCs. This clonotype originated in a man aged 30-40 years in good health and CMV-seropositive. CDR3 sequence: CASSAGQGREQYF. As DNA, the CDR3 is TGTGCCAGCAGCGCCGGACAGGGCAGAGAGCAGTACTTC.